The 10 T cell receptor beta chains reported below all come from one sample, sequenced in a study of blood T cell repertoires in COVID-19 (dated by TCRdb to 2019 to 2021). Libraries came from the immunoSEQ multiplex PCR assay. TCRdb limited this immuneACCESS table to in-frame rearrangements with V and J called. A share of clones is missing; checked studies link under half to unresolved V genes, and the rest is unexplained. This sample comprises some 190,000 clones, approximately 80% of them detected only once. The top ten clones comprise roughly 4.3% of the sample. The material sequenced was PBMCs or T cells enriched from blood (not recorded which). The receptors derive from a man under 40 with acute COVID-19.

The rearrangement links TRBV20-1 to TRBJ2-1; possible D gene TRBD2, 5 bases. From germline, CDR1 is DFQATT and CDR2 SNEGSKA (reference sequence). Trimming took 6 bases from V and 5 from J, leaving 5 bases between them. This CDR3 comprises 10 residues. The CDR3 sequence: CSAGDNEQFF. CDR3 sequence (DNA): TGCAGTGCCGGGGACAATGAGCAGTTCTTC.

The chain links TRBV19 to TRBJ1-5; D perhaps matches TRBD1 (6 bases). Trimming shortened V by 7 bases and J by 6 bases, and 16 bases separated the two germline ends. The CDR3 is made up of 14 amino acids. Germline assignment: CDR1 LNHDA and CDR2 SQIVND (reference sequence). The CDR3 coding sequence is TGTGCCAGTACGGTATTGGGGGCAGGTCAGCCCCAGCATTTT. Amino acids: CASTVLGAGQPQHF.

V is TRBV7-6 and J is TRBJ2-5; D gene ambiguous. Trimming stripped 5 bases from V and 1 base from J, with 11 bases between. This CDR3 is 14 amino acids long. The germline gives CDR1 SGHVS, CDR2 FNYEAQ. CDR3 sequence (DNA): TGTGCCAGCAGCCTAGTTGGAGTCCAAGAGACCCAGTACTTC. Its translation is CASSLVGVQETQYF.

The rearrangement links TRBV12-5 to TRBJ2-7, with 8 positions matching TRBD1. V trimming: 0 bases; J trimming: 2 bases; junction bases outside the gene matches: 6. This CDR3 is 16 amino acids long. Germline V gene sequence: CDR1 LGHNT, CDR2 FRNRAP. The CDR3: CASGLVLNRGAYEQYF. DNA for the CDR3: TGTGCTAGTGGTTTGGTACTGAACAGGGGGGCCTACGAGCAGTACTTC.

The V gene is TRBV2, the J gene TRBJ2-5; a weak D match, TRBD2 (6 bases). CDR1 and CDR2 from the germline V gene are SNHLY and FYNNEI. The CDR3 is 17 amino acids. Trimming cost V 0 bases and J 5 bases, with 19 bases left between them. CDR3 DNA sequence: TGTGCCAGCAGTGAAGCGGCTAGCGAGGTCGTTGGCGAGACCCAGTACTTC. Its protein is CASSEAASEVVGETQYF.

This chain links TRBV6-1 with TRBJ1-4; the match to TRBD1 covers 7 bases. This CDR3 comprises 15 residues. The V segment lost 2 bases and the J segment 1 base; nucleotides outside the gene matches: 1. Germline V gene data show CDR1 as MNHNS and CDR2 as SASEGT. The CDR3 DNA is TGTGCCAGCAGTGAATACAGGGGAACTAATGAAAAACTGTTTTTT. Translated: CASSEYRGTNEKLFF.

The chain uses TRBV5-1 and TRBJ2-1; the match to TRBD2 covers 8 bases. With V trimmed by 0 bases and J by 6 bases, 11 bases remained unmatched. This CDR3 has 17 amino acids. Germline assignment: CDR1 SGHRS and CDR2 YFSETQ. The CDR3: CASSLDGFSGTGNEQFF. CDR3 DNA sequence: TGCGCCAGCAGCTTGGATGGTTTTAGCGGGACGGGCAATGAGCAGTTCTTC.

CDR3 sequence (DNA): TGTGCTAGTGGTTTGGCCCTTGAGAGGGAGCAGTTCTTC. Its protein product is CASGLALEREQFF. The chain is built from TRBV12-5 and TRBJ2-1; D gene uncertain. Germline assignment: CDR1 LGHNT and CDR2 FRNRAP. This CDR3 comprises 13 residues. Trimming pared 1 base from V and 10 bases from J, leaving 11 bases between. Using reference TRBV12-5 and TRBJ2-1 for the parts outside the CDR3, the full variable domain is DARVTQTPRHKVTEMGQEVTMRCQPILGHNTVFWYRQTMMQGLELLAYFRNRAPLDDSGMPKDRFSAEMPDATLATLKIQPSEPRDSAVYFCASGLALEREQFFGPGTRLTVL.

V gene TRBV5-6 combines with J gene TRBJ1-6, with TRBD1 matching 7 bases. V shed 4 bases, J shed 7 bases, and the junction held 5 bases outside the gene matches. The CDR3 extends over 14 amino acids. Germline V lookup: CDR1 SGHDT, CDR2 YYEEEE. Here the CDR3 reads CASSRQGGNSPLHF. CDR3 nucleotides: TGTGCCAGCAGCCGACAGGGTGGGAATTCACCCCTCCACTTT.

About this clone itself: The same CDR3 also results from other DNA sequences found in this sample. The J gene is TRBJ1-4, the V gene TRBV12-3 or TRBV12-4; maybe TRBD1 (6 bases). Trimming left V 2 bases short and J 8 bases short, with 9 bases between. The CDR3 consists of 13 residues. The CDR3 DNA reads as TGTGCCAGCAGTTTAAACAGGGCGGAAAAACTGTTTTTT. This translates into CASSLNRAEKLFF.